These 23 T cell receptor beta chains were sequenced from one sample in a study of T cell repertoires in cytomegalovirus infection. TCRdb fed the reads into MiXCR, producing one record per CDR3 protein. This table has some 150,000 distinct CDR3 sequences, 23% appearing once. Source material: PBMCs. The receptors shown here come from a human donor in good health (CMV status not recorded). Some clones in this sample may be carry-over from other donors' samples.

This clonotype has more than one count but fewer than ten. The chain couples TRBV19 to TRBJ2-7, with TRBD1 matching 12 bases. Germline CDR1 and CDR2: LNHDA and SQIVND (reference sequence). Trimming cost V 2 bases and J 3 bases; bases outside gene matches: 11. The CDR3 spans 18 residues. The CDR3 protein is CASSIMITGQGARYEQYF. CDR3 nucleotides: TGTGCCAGTAGTATAATGATTACGGGACAGGGGGCTCGCTACGAGCAGTACTTC.

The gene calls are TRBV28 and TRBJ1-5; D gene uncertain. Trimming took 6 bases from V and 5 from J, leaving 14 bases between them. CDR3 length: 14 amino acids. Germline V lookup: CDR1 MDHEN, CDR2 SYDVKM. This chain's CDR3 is CASSLGQLHQPQHF. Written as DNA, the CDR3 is TGTGCCAGCAGCCTAGGGCAGCTCCATCAGCCCCAGCATTTT.

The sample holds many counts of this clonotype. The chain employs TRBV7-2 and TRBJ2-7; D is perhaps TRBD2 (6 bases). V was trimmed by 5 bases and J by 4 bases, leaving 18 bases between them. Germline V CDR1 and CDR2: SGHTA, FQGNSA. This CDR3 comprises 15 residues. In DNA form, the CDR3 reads TGTGCCAGCAGCCCCCCGACTGGGGCGGGGTACGAGCAGTACTTC. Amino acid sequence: CASSPPTGAGYEQYF.

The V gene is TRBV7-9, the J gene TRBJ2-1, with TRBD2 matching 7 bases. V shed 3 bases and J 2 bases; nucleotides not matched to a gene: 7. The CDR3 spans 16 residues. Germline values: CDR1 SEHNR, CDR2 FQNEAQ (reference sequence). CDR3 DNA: TGTGCCAGCAGCTTCGGTAGACTAGCCGCCTACAATGAGCAGTTCTTC. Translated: CASSFGRLAAYNEQFF.

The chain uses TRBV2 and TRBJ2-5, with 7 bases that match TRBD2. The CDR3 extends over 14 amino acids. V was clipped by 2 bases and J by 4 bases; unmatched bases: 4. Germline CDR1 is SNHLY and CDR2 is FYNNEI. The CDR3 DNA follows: TGTGCCAGCAGTGAACCGGGAGGACGAGAGACCCAGTACTTC. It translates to CASSEPGGRETQYF.

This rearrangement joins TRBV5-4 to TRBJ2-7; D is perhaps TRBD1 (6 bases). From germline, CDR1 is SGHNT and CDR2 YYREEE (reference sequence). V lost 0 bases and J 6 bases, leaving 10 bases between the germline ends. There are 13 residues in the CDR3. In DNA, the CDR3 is TGTGCCAGCAGCTTGGAGGGCAGGGGCGAGCAGTACTTC. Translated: CASSLEGRGEQYF.

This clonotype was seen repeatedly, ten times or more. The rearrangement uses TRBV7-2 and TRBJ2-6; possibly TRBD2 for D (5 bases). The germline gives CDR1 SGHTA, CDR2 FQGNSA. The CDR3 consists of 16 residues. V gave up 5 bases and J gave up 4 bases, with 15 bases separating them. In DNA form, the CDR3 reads TGTGCCAGCAGCGCATATGGGAGTCCAGGGGCCAACGTCCTGACTTTC. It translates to CASSAYGSPGANVLTF.

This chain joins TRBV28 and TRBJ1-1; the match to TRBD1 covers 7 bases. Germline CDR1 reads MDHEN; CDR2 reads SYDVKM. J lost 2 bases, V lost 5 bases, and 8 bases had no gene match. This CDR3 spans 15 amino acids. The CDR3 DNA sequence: TGTGCCAGCAGTCGTCCCGGGACAGCCAACACTGAAGCTTTCTTT. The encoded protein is CASSRPGTANTEAFF.

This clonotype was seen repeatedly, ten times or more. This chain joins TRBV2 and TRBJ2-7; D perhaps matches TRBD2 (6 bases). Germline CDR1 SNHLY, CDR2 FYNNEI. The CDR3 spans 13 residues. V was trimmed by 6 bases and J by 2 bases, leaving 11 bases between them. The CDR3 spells CASRSGGAYEQYF. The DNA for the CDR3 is TGTGCCAGCAGGAGTGGCGGGGCCTACGAGCAGTACTTC. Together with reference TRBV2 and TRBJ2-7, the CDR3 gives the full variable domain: EPEVTQTPSHQVTQMGQEVILRCVPISNHLYFYWYRQILGQKVEFLVSFYNNEISEKSEIFDDQFSVERPDGSNFTLKIRSTKLEDSAMYFCASRSGGAYEQYFGPGTRLTVT.

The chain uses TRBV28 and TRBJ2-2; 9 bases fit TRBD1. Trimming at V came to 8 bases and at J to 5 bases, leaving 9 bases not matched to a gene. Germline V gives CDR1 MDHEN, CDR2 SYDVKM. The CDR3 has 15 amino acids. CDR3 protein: CASGIGTGRTGELFF. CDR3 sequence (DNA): TGTGCCAGCGGGATCGGGACAGGGAGGACCGGGGAGCTGTTTTTT.

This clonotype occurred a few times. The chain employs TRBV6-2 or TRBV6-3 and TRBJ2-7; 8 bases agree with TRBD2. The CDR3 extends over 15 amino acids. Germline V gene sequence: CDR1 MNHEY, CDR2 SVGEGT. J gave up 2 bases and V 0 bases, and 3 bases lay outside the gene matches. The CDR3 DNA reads TGTGCCAGCAGTTACTCGGGTAGCGGGACCTACGAGCAGTACTTC. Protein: CASSYSGSGTYEQYF.

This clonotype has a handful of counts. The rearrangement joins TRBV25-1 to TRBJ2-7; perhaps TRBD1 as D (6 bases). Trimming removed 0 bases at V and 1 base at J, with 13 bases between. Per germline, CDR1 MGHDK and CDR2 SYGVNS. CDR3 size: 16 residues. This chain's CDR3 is CASSEYFAGASYEQYF. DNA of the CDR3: TGTGCCAGCAGTGAATATTTTGCAGGGGCATCCTACGAGCAGTACTTC.

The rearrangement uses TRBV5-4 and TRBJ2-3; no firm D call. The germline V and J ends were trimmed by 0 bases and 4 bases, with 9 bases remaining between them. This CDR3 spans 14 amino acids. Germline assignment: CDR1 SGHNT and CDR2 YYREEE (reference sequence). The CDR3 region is CASSLVDGSDTQYF. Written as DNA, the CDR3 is TGTGCCAGCAGCTTGGTCGATGGGTCAGATACGCAGTATTTT. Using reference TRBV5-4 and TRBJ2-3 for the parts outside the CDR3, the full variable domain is ETGVTQSPTHLIKTRGQQVTLRCSSQSGHNTVSWYQQALGQGPQFIFQYYREEENGRGNFPPRFSGLQFPNYSSELNVNALELDDSALYLCASSLVDGSDTQYFGPGTRLTVL.

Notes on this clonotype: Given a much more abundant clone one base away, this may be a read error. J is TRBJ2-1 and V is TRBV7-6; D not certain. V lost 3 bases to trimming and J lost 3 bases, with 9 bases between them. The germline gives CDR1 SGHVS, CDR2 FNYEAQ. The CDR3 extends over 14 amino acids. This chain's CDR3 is CASSFWFLYNEQFF. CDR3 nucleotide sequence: TGTGCCAGCAGCTTTTGGTTCCTCTACAATGAGCAGTTCTTC.

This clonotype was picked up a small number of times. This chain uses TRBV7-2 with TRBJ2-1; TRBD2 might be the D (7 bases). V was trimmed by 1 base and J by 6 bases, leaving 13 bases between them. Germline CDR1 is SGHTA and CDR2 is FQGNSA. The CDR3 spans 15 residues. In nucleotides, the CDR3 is TGTGCCAGCAGCTTAGGTGGGGGGGGCCGCAATGAGCAGTTCTTC. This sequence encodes CASSLGGGGRNEQFF.

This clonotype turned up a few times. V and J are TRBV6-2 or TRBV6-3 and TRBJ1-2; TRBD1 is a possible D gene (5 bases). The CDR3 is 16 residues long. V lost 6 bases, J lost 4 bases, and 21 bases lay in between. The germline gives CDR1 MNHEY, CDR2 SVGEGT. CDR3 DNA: TGTGCCAGCAGCCTTTTGGATGAACAGGACCTCTATGGCTACACCTTC. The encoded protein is CASSLLDEQDLYGYTF.

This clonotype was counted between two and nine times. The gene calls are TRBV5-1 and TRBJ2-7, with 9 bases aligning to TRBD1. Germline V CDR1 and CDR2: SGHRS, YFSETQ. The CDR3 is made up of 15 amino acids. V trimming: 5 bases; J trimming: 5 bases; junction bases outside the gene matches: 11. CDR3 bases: TGCGCCAGCAGGGAAACGGGACAGGGCGGAAACGAGCAGTACTTC. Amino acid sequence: CASRETGQGGNEQYF.

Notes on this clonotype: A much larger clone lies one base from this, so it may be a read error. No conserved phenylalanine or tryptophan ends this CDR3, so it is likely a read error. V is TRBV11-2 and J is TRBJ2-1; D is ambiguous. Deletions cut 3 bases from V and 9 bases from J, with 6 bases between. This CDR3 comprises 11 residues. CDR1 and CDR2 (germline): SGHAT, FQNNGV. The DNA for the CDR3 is TGTGCCAGCAGCTTTATCAGTGAGCAGTTCTTA. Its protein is CASSFISEQFL.

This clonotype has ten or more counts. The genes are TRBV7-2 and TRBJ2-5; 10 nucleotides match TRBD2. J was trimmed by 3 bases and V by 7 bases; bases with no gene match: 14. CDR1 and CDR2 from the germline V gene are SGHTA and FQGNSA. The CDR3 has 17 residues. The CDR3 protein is CASTPSGGAREKETQYF. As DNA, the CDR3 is TGTGCCAGCACGCCGAGCGGGGGGGCGAGGGAGAAAGAGACCCAGTACTTC.

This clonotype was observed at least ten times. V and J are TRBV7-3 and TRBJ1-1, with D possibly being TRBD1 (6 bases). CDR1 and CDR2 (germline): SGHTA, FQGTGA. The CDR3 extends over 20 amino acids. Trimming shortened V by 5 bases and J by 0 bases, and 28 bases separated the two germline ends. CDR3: CASSLVGGGAEGYLNTEAFF. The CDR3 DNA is TGTGCCAGCAGCCTTGTAGGGGGTGGGGCAGAAGGCTACCTGAACACTGAAGCTTTCTTT.

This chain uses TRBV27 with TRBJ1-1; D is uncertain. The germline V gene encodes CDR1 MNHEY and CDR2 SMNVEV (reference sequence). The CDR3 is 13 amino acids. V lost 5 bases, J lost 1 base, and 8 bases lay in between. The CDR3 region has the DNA TGTGCCAGCAGTGCGACACAGAACACTGAAGCTTTCTTT. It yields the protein CASSATQNTEAFF.

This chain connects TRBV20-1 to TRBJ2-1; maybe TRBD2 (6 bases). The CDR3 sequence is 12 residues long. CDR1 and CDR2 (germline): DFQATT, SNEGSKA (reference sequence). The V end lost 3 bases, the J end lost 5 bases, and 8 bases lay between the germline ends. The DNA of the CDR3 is TGCAGTGCTAGCGGGGGTAACAATGAGCAGTTCTTC. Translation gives CSASGGNNEQFF.

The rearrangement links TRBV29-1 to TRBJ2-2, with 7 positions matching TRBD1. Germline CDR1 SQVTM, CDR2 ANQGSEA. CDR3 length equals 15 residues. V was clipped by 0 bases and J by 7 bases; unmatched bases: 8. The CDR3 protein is CSVEDLKGAGGELFF. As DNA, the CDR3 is TGCAGCGTTGAAGATCTTAAGGGGGCAGGCGGGGAGCTGTTTTTT.